Listed below are T cell receptor beta chains from one sample, sequenced in a study of regulatory T cells in long-lasting Graves disease. TCRdb re-derived calls from the multiplex PCR reads in MiXCR, one entry per CDR3 protein. The sample lists around 510,000 distinct CDR3 sequences; about 20% were seen once. The sequences come from peripheral blood mononuclear cells (PBMCs), collected when the disease was refractory, from a patient treated with antithyroid drugs. The source is a female donor with Graves disease. Both conserved end residues are part of each CDR3. The order of the fields is D gene, J gene, V gene, clone size, CDR3 protein, CDR3 DNA. The D gene is left open where the match is weak. Only part of the rows carry a size: once, few, many, or a class if the clone is expanded.

d_gene: .
j_gene: TRBJ2-7
v_gene: TRBV5-1
abundance: many
CDR3aa: CASSLGPGAYEQYF
CDR3nt: TGCGCCAGCAGCTTGGGGCCAGGGGCCTACGAGCAGTACTTC

d_gene: TRBD1
j_gene: TRBJ2-7
v_gene: TRBV19
abundance: .
CDR3aa: CASSIRQGTYEQYF
CDR3nt: TGTGCCAGTAGTATTCGACAGGGTACCTACGAGCAGTACTTC

d_gene: .
j_gene: TRBJ1-3
v_gene: TRBV18
abundance: once
CDR3aa: CASSPQGATGNTIYF
CDR3nt: TGTGCCAGCTCACCACAAGGGGCTACTGGAAACACCATATATTTT

d_gene: .
j_gene: TRBJ1-1
v_gene: TRBV19
abundance: few
CDR3aa: CASSIDAVNTEAFF
CDR3nt: TGTGCCAGTAGTATAGATGCGGTTAACACTGAAGCTTTCTTT

d_gene: TRBD1
j_gene: TRBJ2-7
v_gene: TRBV10-3
abundance: many
CDR3aa: CATQLGQGPYEQYF
CDR3nt: TGTGCCACCCAACTGGGACAGGGACCATACGAGCAGTACTTC

d_gene: TRBD1
j_gene: TRBJ1-5
v_gene: TRBV28
abundance: many
CDR3aa: CASREGTVNQPQHF
CDR3nt: TGTGCCAGCAGGGAGGGGACAGTCAATCAGCCCCAGCATTTT

d_gene: TRBD1
j_gene: TRBJ1-5
v_gene: TRBV2
abundance: many
CDR3aa: CASSPNAVTGIDQPQHF
CDR3nt: TGTGCCAGCAGCCCTAATGCGGTGACAGGGATCGATCAGCCCCAGCATTTT

d_gene: TRBD1
j_gene: TRBJ1-1
v_gene: TRBV25-1
abundance: .
CDR3aa: CASSESAGGMSEAFF
CDR3nt: TGTGCCAGCAGTGAATCAGCAGGGGGGATGTCTGAAGCTTTCTTT

d_gene: .
j_gene: TRBJ1-2
v_gene: TRBV30
abundance: once
CDR3aa: CAWSAWAPGHGYTF
CDR3nt: TGTGCCTGGAGTGCGTGGGCCCCGGGGCATGGCTACACCTTC

d_gene: TRBD2
j_gene: TRBJ2-2
v_gene: TRBV20-1
abundance: few
CDR3aa: CSASQTSGNTGELFF
CDR3nt: TGCAGTGCTTCGCAGACTAGCGGAAACACCGGGGAGCTGTTTTTT

d_gene: TRBD1
j_gene: TRBJ1-1
v_gene: TRBV5-1
abundance: many
CDR3aa: CASSWTGVNTEAFF
CDR3nt: TGCGCCAGCAGCTGGACAGGGGTGAACACTGAAGCTTTCTTT

d_gene: .
j_gene: TRBJ2-7
v_gene: TRBV6-2/TRBV6-3
abundance: many
CDR3aa: CASSSGQLETYEQYF
CDR3nt: TGTGCCAGCAGTTCCGGACAGTTGGAAACCTACGAGCAGTACTTC

d_gene: .
j_gene: TRBJ1-5
v_gene: TRBV28
abundance: many
CDR3aa: CASSLGEQENQPQHF
CDR3nt: TGTGCCAGCAGTTTAGGGGAACAGGAGAATCAGCCCCAGCATTTT

d_gene: .
j_gene: TRBJ1-5
v_gene: TRBV28
abundance: many
CDR3aa: CASSSQGYSNQPQHF
CDR3nt: TGTGCCAGCAGTTCGCAGGGGTATAGCAATCAGCCCCAGCATTTT

d_gene: .
j_gene: TRBJ1-6
v_gene: TRBV18
abundance: .
CDR3aa: CASSSTGSYNSPLHF
CDR3nt: TGTGCCAGCTCATCGACAGGCTCTTATAATTCACCCCTCCACTTT

d_gene: TRBD2
j_gene: TRBJ2-5
v_gene: TRBV7-2
abundance: many
CDR3aa: CASSSLPGLAAQETQYF
CDR3nt: TGTGCCAGCAGCTCACTTCCGGGACTAGCGGCACAAGAGACCCAGTACTTC

d_gene: .
j_gene: TRBJ2-7
v_gene: TRBV7-8
abundance: many
CDR3aa: CASSLWQRDYEQYF
CDR3nt: TGTGCCAGCAGCTTATGGCAGAGAGACTACGAGCAGTACTTC

d_gene: .
j_gene: TRBJ1-1
v_gene: TRBV27
abundance: many
CDR3aa: CASNQQGGHTEAFF
CDR3nt: TGTGCCAGCAATCAACAGGGTGGTCACACTGAAGCTTTCTTT

d_gene: .
j_gene: TRBJ2-1
v_gene: TRBV28
abundance: few
CDR3aa: CASSQGTTYNEQFF
CDR3nt: TGTGCCAGCAGTCAAGGAACTACCTACAATGAGCAGTTCTTC

d_gene: .
j_gene: TRBJ1-1
v_gene: TRBV3-1
abundance: many
CDR3aa: CASSVGTEAFF
CDR3nt: TGTGCCAGCAGCGTCGGGACTGAAGCTTTCTTT

d_gene: .
j_gene: TRBJ2-7
v_gene: TRBV29-1
abundance: .
CDR3aa: CSVTGVAYEQYF
CDR3nt: TGCAGCGTAACCGGCGTAGCCTACGAGCAGTACTTC

d_gene: .
j_gene: TRBJ2-1
v_gene: TRBV9
abundance: few
CDR3aa: CASSVQGSYNEQFF
CDR3nt: TGTGCCAGCAGCGTACAGGGTTCCTACAATGAGCAGTTCTTC

d_gene: .
j_gene: TRBJ1-1
v_gene: TRBV28
abundance: many
CDR3aa: CASIRIWGVTEAFF
CDR3nt: TGTGCCAGCATCCGAATATGGGGTGTCACTGAAGCTTTCTTT

d_gene: .
j_gene: TRBJ2-5
v_gene: TRBV6-1
abundance: many
CDR3aa: CASRDWGAETQYF
CDR3nt: TGTGCCAGCAGAGACTGGGGAGCGGAGACCCAGTACTTC

d_gene: .
j_gene: TRBJ1-1
v_gene: TRBV12-3/TRBV12-4
abundance: many
CDR3aa: CASTSMGAEAFF
CDR3nt: TGTGCCAGCACCTCGATGGGGGCTGAAGCTTTCTTT

d_gene: .
j_gene: TRBJ1-5
v_gene: TRBV7-2
abundance: .
CDR3aa: CTSSLDGGGQPQHF
CDR3nt: TGTACCAGCAGCTTGGACGGGGGGGGTCAGCCCCAGCATTTT

d_gene: .
j_gene: TRBJ2-7
v_gene: TRBV5-1
abundance: few
CDR3aa: CASSRGWGLGYEQYF
CDR3nt: TGCGCCAGCAGCAGGGGATGGGGGCTTGGCTACGAGCAGTACTTC

d_gene: TRBD1
j_gene: TRBJ1-1
v_gene: TRBV18
abundance: many
CDR3aa: CASSPGTGGTEAFF
CDR3nt: TGTGCCAGCTCCCCCGGGACAGGTGGGACTGAAGCTTTCTTT

d_gene: TRBD1
j_gene: TRBJ1-1
v_gene: TRBV28
abundance: many
CDR3aa: CASSTNRGEAFF
CDR3nt: TGTGCCAGCAGTACAAACAGGGGTGAAGCTTTCTTT

d_gene: .
j_gene: TRBJ1-2
v_gene: TRBV3-1
abundance: .
CDR3aa: CASSQERTEINYGYTF
CDR3nt: TGTGCCAGCAGCCAAGAGAGGACAGAAATTAACTATGGCTACACCTTC

d_gene: .
j_gene: TRBJ2-6
v_gene: TRBV4-1
abundance: .
CDR3aa: CASSQDRGLGANVLTF
CDR3nt: TGCGCCAGCAGCCAAGATAGAGGGTTGGGGGCCAACGTCCTGACTTTC

d_gene: TRBD1
j_gene: TRBJ2-7
v_gene: TRBV11-2
abundance: few
CDR3aa: CASSHGTGGSWYEQYF
CDR3nt: TGTGCCAGCAGCCACGGGACAGGGGGTAGTTGGTACGAGCAGTACTTC

d_gene: .
j_gene: TRBJ2-7
v_gene: TRBV15
abundance: few
CDR3aa: CATSREYRSYEQYF
CDR3nt: TGTGCCACCAGCAGAGAGTACCGTTCCTACGAGCAGTACTTC

d_gene: TRBD1
j_gene: TRBJ1-2
v_gene: TRBV6-1
abundance: many
CDR3aa: CASSAGQGIFYTF
CDR3nt: TGTGCCAGCAGTGCGGGACAGGGAATATTCTACACCTTC

d_gene: .
j_gene: TRBJ2-7
v_gene: TRBV6-1
abundance: few
CDR3aa: CASSPPRGGSSYEQYF
CDR3nt: TGTGCCAGCAGTCCCCCGAGGGGGGGGAGCTCCTACGAGCAGTACTTC

d_gene: TRBD1
j_gene: TRBJ2-7
v_gene: TRBV19
abundance: few
CDR3aa: CASRGIRDRGFCYEQYF
CDR3nt: TGTGCCAGTAGAGGGATCCGGGACAGGGGTTTTTGTTACGAGCAGTACTTC

d_gene: .
j_gene: TRBJ1-5
v_gene: TRBV2
abundance: many
CDR3aa: CASSADRNSNQPQHF
CDR3nt: TGTGCCAGCAGCGCCGACAGGAATAGCAATCAGCCCCAGCATTTT

d_gene: TRBD1
j_gene: TRBJ2-4
v_gene: TRBV18
abundance: .
CDR3aa: CASSLTQGDKNIQYF
CDR3nt: TGTGCCAGCTCACTGACCCAGGGGGACAAAAACATTCAGTACTTC

d_gene: TRBD1
j_gene: TRBJ1-1
v_gene: TRBV6-1
abundance: .
CDR3aa: CASRYTGGGTEAFF
CDR3nt: TGTGCCAGCAGATACACAGGGGGAGGCACTGAAGCTTTCTTT

d_gene: .
j_gene: TRBJ2-7
v_gene: TRBV28
abundance: many
CDR3aa: CASSPLPSYEQYF
CDR3nt: TGTGCCAGCAGCCCCCTACCCTCCTACGAGCAGTACTTC

d_gene: TRBD1
j_gene: TRBJ2-1
v_gene: TRBV27
abundance: .
CDR3aa: CASSTGTGTYNEQFF
CDR3nt: TGTGCCAGCAGCACCGGGACAGGGACCTACAATGAGCAGTTCTTC

d_gene: .
j_gene: TRBJ1-5
v_gene: TRBV5-1
abundance: few
CDR3aa: CASSLTGRTQPQHF
CDR3nt: TGCGCCAGCAGCTTGACAGGGAGGACTCAGCCCCAGCATTTT

d_gene: TRBD1
j_gene: TRBJ1-1
v_gene: TRBV6-5
abundance: .
CDR3aa: CASNPGQGRGVNTEALF
CDR3nt: TGTGCCAGCAACCCTGGACAGGGCCGAGGGGTGAACACTGAAGCTCTCTTT

d_gene: .
j_gene: TRBJ1-4
v_gene: TRBV6-2/TRBV6-3
abundance: .
CDR3aa: CASSYIAGATNEKLFF
CDR3nt: TGTGCCAGCAGTTACATCGCGGGGGCAACTAATGAAAAACTGTTTTTT

d_gene: .
j_gene: TRBJ1-5
v_gene: TRBV18
abundance: many
CDR3aa: CASSPFPFGGGDQPQHF
CDR3nt: TGTGCCAGCTCACCTTTCCCTTTTGGTGGGGGTGATCAGCCCCAGCATTTT

d_gene: TRBD2
j_gene: TRBJ2-4
v_gene: TRBV7-9
abundance: .
CDR3aa: CASSTSSGSDIQYF
CDR3nt: TGTGCCAGCAGCACCTCTAGCGGGAGTGACATTCAGTACTTC

d_gene: .
j_gene: TRBJ2-7
v_gene: TRBV5-1
abundance: few
CDR3aa: CASSLRDNTIYEQYF
CDR3nt: TGCGCCAGCAGCTTGCGGGACAATACGATCTACGAGCAGTACTTC

d_gene: .
j_gene: TRBJ1-1
v_gene: TRBV7-9
abundance: .
CDR3aa: CASSDQNRNTEAFF
CDR3nt: TGTGCCAGCAGCGACCAAAATCGGAACACTGAAGCTTTCTTT

d_gene: TRBD2
j_gene: TRBJ2-7
v_gene: TRBV4-1
abundance: .
CDR3aa: CASSQGGLAVYEQYF
CDR3nt: TGCGCCAGCAGCCAAGGAGGACTAGCGGTCTACGAGCAGTACTTC

d_gene: TRBD1
j_gene: TRBJ2-7
v_gene: TRBV19
abundance: .
CDR3aa: CASRPGTGFYEQYF
CDR3nt: TGTGCCAGTAGGCCTGGGACAGGGTTCTACGAGCAGTACTTC

d_gene: TRBD2
j_gene: TRBJ2-5
v_gene: TRBV14
abundance: .
CDR3aa: CASSQPTGTRKTQYF
CDR3nt: TGTGCCAGCAGCCAACCTACGGGGACTAGGAAGACCCAGTACTTC

d_gene: .
j_gene: TRBJ2-7
v_gene: TRBV6-5
abundance: many
CDR3aa: CASSYSKSYEQYF
CDR3nt: TGTGCCAGCAGTTACTCGAAATCGTACGAGCAGTACTTC

d_gene: .
j_gene: TRBJ1-2
v_gene: TRBV6-1
abundance: many
CDR3aa: CASSEAGDYYGYTF
CDR3nt: TGTGCCAGCAGTGAAGCAGGAGACTACTATGGCTACACCTTC

d_gene: .
j_gene: TRBJ2-5
v_gene: TRBV12-3/TRBV12-4
abundance: many
CDR3aa: CASRQGSQETQYF
CDR3nt: TGTGCCAGCAGGCAGGGGAGCCAAGAGACCCAGTACTTC

d_gene: .
j_gene: TRBJ2-7
v_gene: TRBV20-1
abundance: few
CDR3aa: CSARVAGLNYEQYF
CDR3nt: TGCAGTGCTAGAGTGGCGGGATTAAACTACGAGCAGTACTTC

d_gene: .
j_gene: TRBJ1-1
v_gene: TRBV19
abundance: .
CDR3aa: CASMERGKNTEAFF
CDR3nt: TGTGCCAGTATGGAGAGGGGAAAGAACACTGAAGCTTTCTTT

d_gene: TRBD2
j_gene: TRBJ2-2
v_gene: TRBV20-1
abundance: few
CDR3aa: CSAAEYTSGRPLSGTGELFF
CDR3nt: TGCAGTGCCGCCGAATACACTAGCGGGAGGCCGCTTTCGGGCACCGGGGAGCTGTTTTTT

d_gene: TRBD1
j_gene: TRBJ1-5
v_gene: TRBV19
abundance: many
CDR3aa: CASSTGTGAAQPQHF
CDR3nt: TGTGCCAGTAGTACAGGGACAGGGGCGGCTCAGCCCCAGCATTTT

d_gene: .
j_gene: TRBJ1-2
v_gene: TRBV9
abundance: many
CDR3aa: CASSPRAGVNYGYTF
CDR3nt: TGTGCCAGCAGCCCCCGGGCAGGGGTTAACTATGGCTACACCTTC

d_gene: TRBD2
j_gene: TRBJ2-7
v_gene: TRBV6-2/TRBV6-3
abundance: few
CDR3aa: CASSLFWREVGYEQYF
CDR3nt: TGTGCCAGCAGTCTTTTTTGGCGGGAGGTAGGATACGAGCAGTACTTC